A selection of T cell receptor beta chains follows, all from one sample in a study of shared clonotypes between healthy human individuals. TCRdb's copy holds only in-frame clones and misses some; the assay was immunoSEQ multiplex PCR. The data show roughly 1.5 million clones, 95% to 99% seen once. Specimen: naive CD4+ T cells sorted from blood. The source is a man between 25 and 39 years old in good health. CDR3s include the opening cysteine and the closing phenylalanine or tryptophan. D genes are given only for firm matches. Clone sizes are given selectively: once, few, many, or a class where the clone is expanded.

length	D	size	J	V	CDR3	DNA
14	TRBD1	.	TRBJ2-1	TRBV19	CASTTGGSYNEQFF	TGTGCCAGTACAACAGGGGGCTCCTACAATGAGCAGTTCTTC
13	TRBD1	.	TRBJ2-5	TRBV5-1	CASSRDRGETQYF	TGCGCCAGCAGCCGGGACAGGGGAGAGACCCAGTACTTC
14	.	.	TRBJ1-4	TRBV5-1	CASSLEGTNEKLFF	TGCGCCAGCAGCTTGGAAGGGACTAATGAAAAACTGTTTTTT
14	.	.	TRBJ2-6	TRBV7-3	CASSSSSGANVLTF	TGTGCCAGCAGCTCCTCCTCTGGGGCCAACGTCCTGACTTTC
12	TRBD1	.	TRBJ1-1	TRBV2	CASTGDDTEAFF	TGTGCCAGTACAGGGGATGACACTGAAGCTTTCTTT
16	.	.	TRBJ1-2	TRBV5-1	CASSSQISRFNYGYTF	TGCGCCAGCAGCTCACAGATTTCACGCTTTAACTATGGCTACACCTTC
15	.	.	TRBJ2-1	TRBV28	CASSPQGSAHNEQFF	TGTGCCAGCAGTCCCCAGGGGTCTGCCCACAATGAGCAGTTCTTC
14	.	.	TRBJ2-3	TRBV14	CASSQPRETDTQYF	TGTGCCAGCAGCCAACCCAGGGAGACAGATACGCAGTATTTT
16	TRBD2	.	TRBJ2-1	TRBV6-5	CASSYSKGLAGEEQFF	TGTGCCAGCAGTTACTCGAAGGGACTAGCGGGGGAAGAGCAGTTCTTC
14	TRBD1	.	TRBJ1-2	TRBV28	CASSSPGGNKGYTF	TGTGCCAGCAGTTCGCCAGGGGGGAACAAAGGCTACACCTTC
15	.	.	TRBJ2-7	TRBV27	CASRSSGGERYEQYF	TGTGCCAGCAGGTCCTCGGGGGGCGAGAGGTACGAGCAGTACTTC
14	.	.	TRBJ2-1	TRBV5-1	CASTPAGANNEQFF	TGCGCCAGCACCCCGGCAGGGGCTAACAATGAGCAGTTCTTC
14	TRBD1	.	TRBJ1-5	TRBV6-6	CASSRDRGNQPQHF	TGTGCCAGCAGTAGGGACAGGGGCAATCAGCCCCAGCATTTT
11	.	.	TRBJ2-3	TRBV5-5	CASSLGDTQYF	TGTGCCAGCAGCTTGGGGGATACGCAGTATTTT
14	TRBD2	.	TRBJ2-3	TRBV18	CASSISGISDTQYF	TGTGCCAGCTCAATTAGCGGGATCTCAGATACGCAGTATTTT
13	TRBD2	.	TRBJ2-3	TRBV5-6	CASSSTSTDTQYF	TGTGCCAGCAGCTCGACTAGCACTGATACGCAGTATTTT
15	.	.	TRBJ1-5	TRBV28	CASTPWEASNQPQHF	TGTGCCAGCACACCTTGGGAAGCTAGCAATCAGCCCCAGCATTTT
16	.	.	TRBJ2-5	TRBV6-5	CASSLEPGPLQETQYF	TGTGCCAGCAGTTTGGAACCGGGACCGCTACAAGAGACCCAGTACTTC
15	.	.	TRBJ1-4	TRBV5-1	CASSLVGLWGEKLFF	TGCGCCAGCAGCTTGGTGGGGCTCTGGGGTGAAAAACTGTTTTTT
13	.	.	TRBJ2-1	TRBV7-9	CASSSPVDNEQFF	TGTGCCAGCAGCTCGCCTGTTGACAATGAGCAGTTCTTC
15	.	.	TRBJ2-7	TRBV6-1	CASSEEPGRGYEQYF	TGTGCCAGCAGTGAAGAGCCCGGGAGAGGCTACGAGCAGTACTTC
16	.	.	TRBJ1-4	TRBV4-3	CASSQDRARIGEKLFF	TGCGCCAGCAGCCAAGATAGGGCTAGAATAGGTGAAAAACTGTTTTTT
15	.	.	TRBJ1-5	TRBV6-6	CASTISVGFGQPQHF	TGTGCCAGCACGATCAGTGTTGGTTTCGGTCAGCCCCAGCATTTT
17	TRBD1	once	TRBJ2-5	TRBV15	CATSRDGTGGLRETQYF	TGTGCCACCAGCCGAGATGGGACAGGGGGGTTGAGGGAGACCCAGTACTTC
18	TRBD2	.	TRBJ2-5	TRBV7-8	CASSFSGRPTTRGETQYF	TGTGCCAGCAGCTTTAGCGGGAGGCCGACTACCAGGGGAGAGACCCAGTACTTC
16	TRBD2	.	TRBJ2-7	TRBV4-1	CASSQLPGLAPYEQYF	TGCGCCAGCAGCCAATTGCCGGGACTAGCACCCTACGAGCAGTACTTC
17	TRBD2	.	TRBJ2-2	TRBV27	CASSPRRLAGPPGELFF	TGTGCCAGCAGTCCCCGTCGACTAGCGGGACCCCCCGGGGAGCTGTTTTTT
16	TRBD1	.	TRBJ1-2	TRBV14	CASSQARTGAHYGYTF	TGTGCCAGCAGCCAAGCCAGGACAGGGGCTCACTATGGCTACACCTTC
14	TRBD1	.	TRBJ1-2	TRBV2	CASSAGTGRNGYTF	TGTGCCAGCAGTGCCGGGACAGGGCGTAATGGCTACACCTTC
17	TRBD2	.	TRBJ2-1	TRBV9	CASSDRGTSEPYNEQFF	TGTGCCAGCAGCGACCGAGGGACTAGCGAGCCCTACAATGAGCAGTTCTTC
16	TRBD1	.	TRBJ2-7	TRBV15	CATSRAGTVIPYEQYF	TGTGCCACCAGCAGAGCCGGGACAGTTATTCCCTACGAGCAGTACTTC
13	.	.	TRBJ1-5	TRBV6-5	CASSSGVGQPQHF	TGTGCCAGCAGTTCAGGGGTCGGTCAGCCCCAGCATTTT
14	TRBD1	.	TRBJ1-1	TRBV7-9	CASSHRDRAGEAFF	TGTGCCAGCAGCCACAGAGACAGGGCGGGTGAAGCTTTCTTT
15	.	.	TRBJ2-5	TRBV4-3	CASSLKPGLGETQYF	TGCGCCAGCAGCCTAAAGCCGGGGCTTGGAGAGACCCAGTACTTC
15	TRBD1	.	TRBJ2-7	TRBV19	CASSSGTGASYEQYF	TGTGCCAGTAGTAGTGGGACAGGGGCCTCCTACGAGCAGTACTTC
14	TRBD2	.	TRBJ2-7	TRBV5-4	CASSLVAGAGEQYF	TGTGCCAGCAGCTTGGTGGCGGGAGCAGGAGAGCAGTACTTC
12	.	.	TRBJ2-7	TRBV7-2	CASSLSRYEQYF	TGTGCCAGCAGCTTATCACGCTACGAGCAGTACTTC
16	.	.	TRBJ2-5	TRBV11-2	CASSLGDQLAKETQYF	TGTGCCAGCAGCTTAGGCGACCAACTGGCAAAAGAGACCCAGTACTTC
14	.	.	TRBJ2-1	TRBV19	CASSIGGPYNEQFF	TGTGCCAGTAGTATAGGGGGGCCCTACAATGAGCAGTTCTTC
17	TRBD1	.	TRBJ2-3	TRBV9	CASSGGQGRVRTDTQYF	TGTGCCAGCAGCGGAGGACAGGGTAGGGTGAGGACAGATACGCAGTATTTT
15	.	.	TRBJ2-2	TRBV11-3	CASSLTGAYTGELFF	TGTGCCAGCAGCTTAACCGGCGCATACACCGGGGAGCTGTTTTTT
13	TRBD1	.	TRBJ2-1	TRBV5-1	CASSPDRYNEQFF	TGCGCCAGCAGCCCGGACAGGTACAATGAGCAGTTCTTC
16	.	.	TRBJ1-3	TRBV5-4	CASSTRSHSSGNTIYF	TGTGCCAGCAGCACCCGGTCACACTCGTCTGGAAACACCATATATTTT
14	.	.	TRBJ2-7	TRBV7-6	CASSSAGPESEQYF	TGTGCCAGCAGCTCGGCGGGGCCGGAAAGCGAGCAGTACTTC